What follows is one T cell receptor beta chain and its context. This entry comes from a study of blood T cell repertoires in COVID-19. Study details: Sites across the United States, Italy and Spain contributed samples from acute and convalescent COVID-19. T cells, B-cell-depleted T cells, or PBMCs supplied cDNA or gDNA.

The germline CDR1 and CDR2 sequences are MNHEY and SVGEGT. The CDR3 loop spans 14 amino acids. Trimming removed 0 bases from V and 2 bases from J, with 7 bases in between. In the study's own analysis: Researchers report that nucleated cell counts were estimated from reference gene primer amplification. Clones were sequenced by immunoSEQ multiplex PCR, and TCRdb holds only the in-frame ones, with some missing. V and J calls plus clone size are reproduced from that table; the DNA served to infer D and trimming. Of tens of thousands of clones in the sample, 82% were seen once. V gene TRBV6-2 or TRBV6-3 combines with J gene TRBJ1-1; a possible D gene is TRBD1 (5 bases). Source material: peripheral blood. The receptor was isolated from a man aged 35-49 years with acute or convalescent COVID-19. This chain's CDR3 is CASSYSGGNTEAFF. The CDR3 DNA follows: TGTGCCAGCAGTTACTCGGGGGGAAACACTGAAGCTTTCTTT.